One T cell receptor beta chain is described in this entry. The data originate from a study of shared clonotypes between healthy human individuals. Only in-frame clones appear in the TCRdb table, and some are missing; sequencing was by immunoSEQ multiplex PCR. This table has about 1.5 million clones, around 97% appearing once. Germline CDR1 reads GTSNPN; CDR2 reads SVGIG (reference sequence). Trimming took 5 bases from V and 5 from J, leaving 13 bases between them. This CDR3 has 12 amino acids. This sequence joins TRBV30 and TRBJ2-7; tentatively, D is TRBD1 (6 bases). This TCR derives from a man aged 25-45 years in good health. Sequencing was carried out using naive CD4+ T cells sorted from blood. Noted subset: CD45RA+ positively selected. CDR3 protein: CAWARGTNEQYF. DNA for the CDR3: TGTGCCTGGGCTAGGGGGACAAACGAGCAGTACTTC.